Below, 6 T cell receptor beta chains from the same sample are listed, as sequenced in a study of CD8+ T cells in alopecia areata. Stated treatment: oral pan-JAK inhibitor, 5-10 mg twice daily. TCR sequencing used cDNA made by reverse transcription of extracted RNA. Produced via immunoSEQ multiplex PCR; TCRdb's table is partial and in-frame only. The sample consists of about 190,000 clones, approximately 61% of them appearing once. Sequenced material: CD4+ T cells sorted from blood, taken at week 24, from a patient treated with tofacitinib. The receptors come from a human donor with alopecia areata.

The rearrangement joins TRBV4-1 to TRBJ2-7, with 10 bases fitting TRBD1. CDR3 length: 15 amino acids. The germline gives CDR1 MGHRA, CDR2 YSYEKL. V shed 5 bases, J shed 4 bases, and the junction held 8 bases outside the gene matches. Here the CDR3 DNA reads TGCGCCAGCAGCGCGCCGGGACAGGGGATGTACGAGCAGTACTTC. Protein sequence: CASSAPGQGMYEQYF.

The genes are TRBV20-1 and TRBJ2-3; D is undetermined. The CDR3 totals 11 residues. Germline-derived CDR1 and CDR2 are DFQATT and SNEGSKA (reference sequence). V was shortened by 5 bases and J by 2 bases, with 5 bases between the two germline ends. This CDR3 reads CSAPPTDTQYF. DNA for the CDR3: TGCAGTGCTCCACCCACAGATACGCAGTATTTT.

This clone showed up just a few times. The gene calls are TRBV4-3 and TRBJ1-4; D not resolved. The germline gives CDR1 LGHNA, CDR2 YSLEER. The CDR3 consists of 14 residues. V lost 3 bases to trimming and J lost 5 bases, with 10 bases between them. This chain's CDR3 is CASSHWEENEKLFF. The CDR3 coding sequence is TGCGCCAGCAGCCACTGGGAGGAAAATGAAAAACTGTTTTTT.

This chain joins TRBV15 and TRBJ2-5, with D perhaps TRBD2 (5 bases). This CDR3 contains 15 residues. Trimming pared 0 bases from V and 1 base from J, leaving 9 bases between. The germline gives CDR1 LNHNV, CDR2 YYDKDF (reference sequence). The CDR3 is CATSRDRGAQETQYF. DNA of the CDR3: TGTGCCACCAGCAGAGATCGGGGAGCCCAAGAGACCCAGTACTTC.

This chain links TRBV30 with TRBJ1-2; 7 nucleotides align to TRBD1. Germline V CDR1 and CDR2: GTSNPN, SVGIG (reference sequence). V lost 2 bases to trimming and J lost 8 bases; unmatched junction nucleotides: 8. This CDR3 has 13 residues. The CDR3 region has the DNA TGTGCCTGGAGTCCTTCAGGGGGGTCGGGCTACACCTTC. Protein: CAWSPSGGSGYTF.

In this sample, this clone turned up a few times. The V and J genes are TRBV4-3 and TRBJ2-1; no reliable D call. CDR3 length equals 14 residues. Germline CDR1 LGHNA, CDR2 YSLEER. With 0 bases removed from V and 6 bases from J, the gap between germline ends came to 9 bases. The CDR3 DNA sequence: TGCGCCAGCAGCCAAGATCTGGCGCCCAATGAGCAGTTCTTC. It yields the protein CASSQDLAPNEQFF.